The rows below give T cell receptor beta chains drawn from one sample of a study of CD8+ T cells in alopecia areata. TCRdb's table, derived via immunoSEQ multiplex PCR, lists solely in-frame clones and lacks some. In the table there are some 150,000 clones, around 55% of which are singletons. Specimen: CD8+ T cells sorted from blood, collected at week 0. The receptors stem from a human donor with alopecia areata. Both conserved end residues are trimmed from each CDR3. The D gene is left open where the match is weak.

v_gene: TRBV29-1
d_gene: NA
CDR3aa: SVLDMDYGYT

v_gene: TRBV7-2
d_gene: NA
CDR3aa: ASSPLNPGFYEQY

v_gene: TRBV30
d_gene: NA
CDR3aa: AWEDSLNTEAF

v_gene: TRBV13
d_gene: NA
CDR3aa: ASRVAQETQY

v_gene: TRBV30
d_gene: NA
CDR3aa: AWSVGAGQAF

v_gene: TRBV30
d_gene: NA
CDR3aa: ALEDGTNEKLF

v_gene: TRBV29-1
d_gene: TRBD2
CDR3aa: SVILAGDTDTQY

v_gene: TRBV9
d_gene: TRBD1
CDR3aa: ASSPSGTGLNTEAF

v_gene: TRBV29-1
d_gene: NA
CDR3aa: SVDGGLQGDGANVLT

v_gene: TRBV29-1
d_gene: NA
CDR3aa: SVFDREASNEQF

v_gene: TRBV29-1
d_gene: TRBD1
CDR3aa: SAPLGTGGDGYT

v_gene: TRBV2
d_gene: NA
CDR3aa: ASVSGVHEQY

v_gene: TRBV2
d_gene: NA
CDR3aa: ASRETTEAF

v_gene: TRBV7-7
d_gene: NA
CDR3aa: ASSLGPGLQETQY

v_gene: TRBV27
d_gene: NA
CDR3aa: ASSYGGNYGYT

v_gene: TRBV30
d_gene: NA
CDR3aa: AWSVPGRREQY

v_gene: TRBV29-1
d_gene: NA
CDR3aa: SVEPQTIRGQETQY

v_gene: TRBV4-3
d_gene: NA
CDR3aa: ASSQDSLGAVNTEAF

v_gene: TRBV28
d_gene: TRBD2
CDR3aa: ASSLRGRGEEQY

v_gene: TRBV29-1
d_gene: NA
CDR3aa: SVRPSGTYT

v_gene: TRBV30
d_gene: TRBD2
CDR3aa: AWSPGLAENEQF

v_gene: TRBV5-1
d_gene: TRBD2
CDR3aa: ASSPGGIYEQY

v_gene: TRBV10-3
d_gene: NA
CDR3aa: AIKVSAGRSYGYT

v_gene: TRBV30
d_gene: TRBD2
CDR3aa: AWTPGLAGDTQY

v_gene: TRBV13
d_gene: NA
CDR3aa: ASSLGRGWTYEQY

v_gene: TRBV29-1
d_gene: NA
CDR3aa: SVEMTWGKGNGYT

v_gene: TRBV29-1
d_gene: NA
CDR3aa: SVEGGDYEQY